Listed here are 22 T cell receptor beta chains from one sample, sequenced in a study of blood T cell repertoires in COVID-19. Generated by immunoSEQ multiplex PCR, the TCRdb table keeps only in-frame clones and is missing some. The table has roughly 200,000 clones, about 78% seen once. Sample: peripheral blood. These receptors originate from a woman aged 50 to 60 with active or convalescent COVID-19.

V gene TRBV27 combines with J gene TRBJ2-3; 11 bases match TRBD2. Trimming at V came to 3 bases and at J to 4 bases, leaving 9 bases not matched to a gene. The CDR3 is 17 amino acids. CDR1 and CDR2 from the germline V gene are MNHEY and SMNVEV (reference sequence). The CDR3 DNA follows: TGTGCCAGCAGTTTTACAGCTCCTAGCGGGGGGTCAGATACGCAGTATTTT. Translated: CASSFTAPSGGSDTQYF.

The chain uses TRBV11-2 and TRBJ2-2; D may be TRBD1 (6 bases). CDR1 is SGHAT and CDR2 is FQNNGV in the germline V gene. CDR3 length: 17 amino acids. V lost 4 bases to trimming and J lost 1 base, with 16 bases between them. The CDR3 loop reads CASSSLPGHLNTGELFF. In DNA form, the CDR3 reads TGTGCCAGCAGCTCCCTGCCGGGACACCTGAACACCGGGGAGCTGTTTTTT.

This sequence joins TRBV3-1 (or the pseudogene TRBV3-2) and TRBJ1-2; D call uncertain. The V gene lost 1 base and the J gene lost 4 bases, with 7 bases spanning the gap. The CDR3 runs 13 residues. Germline CDR1 and CDR2: LGHDT and YNNKEL (reference sequence). CDR3: CASSQGQLYGYTF. CDR3 DNA: TGTGCCAGCAGCCAAGGCCAACTCTATGGCTACACCTTC.

The V and J genes are TRBV3-1 (or the pseudogene TRBV3-2) and TRBJ1-6; unclear D gene. Germline V CDR1 and CDR2: LGHDT, YNNKEL (reference sequence). CDR3 length: 16 amino acids. Trimming stripped 1 base from V and 3 bases from J, with 10 bases between. The CDR3 spells CASSQVSRGYNSPLHF. CDR3 coding DNA: TGTGCCAGCAGCCAAGTTAGCCGGGGCTATAATTCACCCCTCCACTTT.

The rearrangement uses TRBV7-2 and TRBJ1-2, with 11 bases fitting TRBD1. The CDR3 spans 15 residues. The V and J ends lost 4 bases and 8 bases, in that order; junction bases with no gene match: 9. In germline, CDR1 is SGHTA, CDR2 FQGNSA. The CDR3 region is CASSSGQGAIFGYTF. The CDR3 nucleotides are TGTGCCAGCAGCTCCGGACAGGGGGCGATTTTCGGCTACACCTTC.

This sequence joins TRBV6-5 and TRBJ2-7; 11 bases are a match to TRBD1. The CDR3 extends over 16 amino acids. Looked up from germline, CDR1 is MNHEY and CDR2 is SVGAGI. V was clipped by 0 bases and J by 4 bases; unmatched bases: 5. CDR3 sequence: CASSYSGTGGPYEQYF. The CDR3 region has the DNA TGTGCCAGCAGTTACTCGGGGACAGGGGGTCCGTACGAGCAGTACTTC.

This clone was seen repeatedly, ten times or more. The CDR3 DNA sequence: TGCGCCAGCAGTTCAGGGAATAATTCACCCCTCCACTTT. It encodes CASSSGNNSPLHF. This chain joins TRBV4-3 and TRBJ1-6; tentatively, D is TRBD1 (5 bases). Deletions cut 6 bases from V and 5 bases from J, with 8 bases between. Germline assignment: CDR1 LGHNA and CDR2 YSLEER. This CDR3 has 13 amino acids.

This clone was observed a few times. The rearrangement joins TRBV27 to TRBJ1-2; no clear D gene. The CDR3 is made up of 16 amino acids. The V and J ends lost 5 bases and 5 bases respectively, with 21 bases between them. Germline loops: CDR1 MNHEY, CDR2 SMNVEV (reference sequence). The CDR3 nucleotides are TGTGCCAGCAGTCGCGTTGTAGGGAGCCTTTCATATGGCTACACCTTC. Translation gives CASSRVVGSLSYGYTF.

The CDR3 sequence is CASSQVYGNNTGELFF. The CDR3 nucleotides are TGTGCCAGCAGCCAAGTTTACGGTAATAACACCGGGGAGCTGTTTTTT. The chain is built from TRBV3-1 (or the pseudogene TRBV3-2) and TRBJ2-2; D is uncertain. V was trimmed by 1 base and J by 2 bases, leaving 11 bases between them. This CDR3 spans 16 amino acids. CDR1 LGHDT and CDR2 YNNKEL come from the germline V gene (reference sequence).

This clone was detected only once. The chain links TRBV23-1 to TRBJ2-3; 9 positions match TRBD1. TRBV23-1 is assigned to the ORF class and has an uncertain function. V trimming: 2 bases; J trimming: 2 bases; junction bases outside the gene matches: 8. The CDR3 contains 17 residues. The CDR3 here is CASSQEVRDRVTDTQYF. The DNA for the CDR3 is TGCGCCAGCAGTCAAGAAGTACGGGACAGGGTCACAGATACGCAGTATTTT.

J is TRBJ2-5 and V is TRBV25-1, with 9 bases aligning to TRBD1. The CDR3 length is 14 residues. V shed 0 bases and J 5 bases; nucleotides not matched to a gene: 1. Germline values: CDR1 MGHDK, CDR2 SYGVNS. Here the CDR3 DNA reads TGTGCCAGCAGTGAATATGGGACAGGGGAGACCCAGTACTTC. Its translation is CASSEYGTGETQYF.

The chain joins TRBV28 to TRBJ2-7; the match to TRBD2 covers 7 bases. The length of the CDR3 is 14 residues. Germline assignment: CDR1 MDHEN and CDR2 SYDVKM. Losses at the gene ends were 2 bases for V and 4 bases for J; bases not matched to a gene: 5. The CDR3 here is CASSLAGVFYEQYF. Here the CDR3 DNA reads TGTGCCAGCAGTTTAGCGGGAGTGTTTTACGAGCAGTACTTC.

The chain couples TRBV19 to TRBJ2-3; 10 bases align to TRBD2. Per germline, CDR1 LNHDA and CDR2 SQIVND (reference sequence). J was trimmed by 4 bases and V by 3 bases; bases with no gene match: 4. The CDR3 runs 15 residues. CDR3 loop: CASSISSGSPDTQYF. The CDR3 region has the DNA TGTGCCAGTAGTATCTCTAGCGGGAGTCCAGATACGCAGTATTTT.

This clone has only one observation. This rearrangement joins TRBV6-1 to TRBJ2-5, with TRBD1 as a possible D gene (6 bases). V lost 3 bases and J 1 base, leaving 9 bases between the germline ends. Germline CDR1 is MNHNS and CDR2 is SASEGT. This CDR3 is 14 amino acids long. CDR3 in amino acids: CASSDRTVQETQYF. The CDR3 DNA reads TGTGCCAGCAGTGACAGGACAGTCCAAGAGACCCAGTACTTC.

The rearrangement links TRBV19 to TRBJ1-3; weak D call: TRBD1 (6 bases). Germline V gives CDR1 LNHDA, CDR2 SQIVND (reference sequence). Trimming pared 5 bases from V and 2 bases from J, leaving 7 bases between. The CDR3 covers 13 residues. CDR3 bases: TGTGCCAGTAGTGGGACAACTGGAAACACCATATATTTT. Protein product: CASSGTTGNTIYF.

The chain recombines TRBV5-1 with TRBJ1-2, with 8 bases fitting TRBD1. Trimming took 4 bases from V and 0 from J; bases not matched to a gene: 5. Germline lookup yields CDR1 SGHRS and CDR2 YFSETQ. There are 15 residues in the CDR3. Here the CDR3 DNA reads TGCGCCAGCAGCACGGACAGGGCGTCTAACTATGGCTACACCTTC. As protein: CASSTDRASNYGYTF.

Worth noting for this clone: Other nucleotide sequences from this sample produce the same CDR3. The gene calls are TRBV7-9 and TRBJ2-1, with D uncertain. The germline V and J ends were trimmed by 5 bases and 4 bases, with 3 bases remaining between them. CDR3 length: 11 residues. CDR1 is SEHNR and CDR2 is FQNEAQ in the germline V gene (reference sequence). The CDR3, as DNA: TGTGCCAGCAGCCCGTACAATGAGCAGTTCTTC. It translates to CASSPYNEQFF.

This chain uses TRBV5-6 with TRBJ1-2; 10 bases map to TRBD1. The CDR3 runs 14 residues. CDR1 is SGHDT and CDR2 is YYEEEE in the germline V gene. Trimming cost V 7 bases and J 13 bases; bases outside gene matches: 16. This chain's CDR3 is CASLYSPRGQGSTF. The CDR3 nucleotides read TGTGCCAGCCTTTACTCCCCGAGGGGACAGGGGAGCACCTTC.

In its sample, this clone was seen a few times. The rearrangement joins TRBV4-2 to TRBJ1-4; no clear D gene. V was shortened by 0 bases and J by 10 bases, with 6 bases between the two germline ends. The length of the CDR3 is 12 residues. Germline V gives CDR1 LGHNA, CDR2 YNFKEQ. CDR3 DNA: TGTGCCAGCAGCCAAGATAGAGCAAAACTGTTTTTT. Amino acids: CASSQDRAKLFF.

The chain has TRBV5-6 and TRBJ2-7; D is possibly TRBD2 (5 bases). The CDR3 extends over 13 amino acids. Trimming pared 3 bases from V and 4 bases from J, leaving 11 bases between. Per the germline V gene, CDR1 is SGHDT and CDR2 is YYEEEE. The CDR3 sequence is CASSSPRGYEQYF. The CDR3 DNA reads TGTGCCAGCAGCTCCCCCCGGGGATACGAGCAGTACTTC.

This chain uses TRBV19 with TRBJ1-1; the match to TRBD1 covers 7 bases. The CDR3 is 14 amino acids. After removal of 5 bases from V and 6 bases from J, the junction contained 9 bases not matched to a gene. Germline CDR1 is LNHDA and CDR2 is SQIVND (reference sequence). CDR3 sequence reads: CASSPARQGSEAFF. The CDR3 DNA reads TGTGCCAGTAGTCCCGCACGACAGGGATCTGAAGCTTTCTTT.

The chain uses TRBV12-3 or TRBV12-4 and TRBJ1-1; unclear D gene. Trimming shortened V by 3 bases and J by 7 bases, and 9 bases separated the two germline ends. This CDR3 comprises 12 residues. The DNA for the CDR3 is TGTGCCAGCAGTTTCGTCGGAGGTGAAGCTTTCTTT. Translation: CASSFVGGEAFF.